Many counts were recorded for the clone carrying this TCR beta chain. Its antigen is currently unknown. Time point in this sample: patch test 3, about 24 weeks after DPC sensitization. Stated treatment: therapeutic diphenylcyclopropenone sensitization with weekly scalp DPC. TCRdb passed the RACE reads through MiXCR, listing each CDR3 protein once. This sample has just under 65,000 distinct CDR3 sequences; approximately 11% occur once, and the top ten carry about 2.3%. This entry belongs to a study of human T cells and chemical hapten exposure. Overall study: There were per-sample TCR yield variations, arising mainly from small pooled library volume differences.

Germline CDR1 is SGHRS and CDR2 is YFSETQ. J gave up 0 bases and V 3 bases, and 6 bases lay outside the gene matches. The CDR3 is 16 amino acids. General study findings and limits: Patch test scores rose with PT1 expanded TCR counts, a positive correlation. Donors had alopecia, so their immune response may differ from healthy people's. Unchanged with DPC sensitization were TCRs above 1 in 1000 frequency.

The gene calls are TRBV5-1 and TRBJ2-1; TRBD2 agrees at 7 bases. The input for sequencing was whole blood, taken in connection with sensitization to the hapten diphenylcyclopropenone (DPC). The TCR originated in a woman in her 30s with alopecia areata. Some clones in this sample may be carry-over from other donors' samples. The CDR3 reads CASSSQRGSSYNEQFF. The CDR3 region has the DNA TGCGCCAGCAGCTCGCAGCGGGGTAGCTCCTACAATGAGCAGTTCTTC.